The subject of this entry is one T cell receptor (beta chain). Antigen specificity is unknown. Profiled with immunoSEQ multiplex PCR; TCRdb holds only in-frame clones, not every one. The sample lists over 40,000 clones; 70% to 90% were seen once. Trimming shortened V by 3 bases and J by 8 bases, and 5 bases separated the two germline ends. There are 11 residues in the CDR3. Germline loops: CDR1 MGHRA, CDR2 YSYEKL. This entry comes from a study of T cells in localized non-small cell lung cancer. Study-level points and caveats: Of the tissues analyzed, uninvolved adjacent lung showed maximal T cell clonality, greater than tumor. Because researchers sequenced only one region of the tumor, heterogeneity is still possible. Across samples, adjacent lung featured a median roughly 56 of the top 100 tumor clones.

The rearrangement joins TRBV4-1 to TRBJ2-1, with D hard to call. The sequence came from a woman between 18 and 50 years old with stage III lung adenocarcinoma. Sample: peripheral blood, taken before any cancer treatment. CDR3 DNA sequence: TGCGCCAGCAGCCAGGATCATGAGCAGTTCTTC. Translated, it gives CASSQDHEQFF.